This T cell receptor (beta chain) was documented in a study of radiotherapy plus CTLA-4 blockade in lung cancer. For the study at large: Disease control was achieved by over 30% of patients, and objective responses by 15% to 20%.

Here immunoSEQ multiplex PCR was the method, and the copy in TCRdb shows in-frame clones only, minus some. The sample yields 78,000 or so clones, roughly 86% seen once. Study-wide results and limits: After treatment with radiotherapy plus ipilimumab, TCR clones that came from the tumor expanded in blood.

This CDR3 is 15 amino acids long. In germline, CDR1 is SGHNT, CDR2 YENEEA. Worth noting for this clone: Antigen unknown.

This chain uses TRBV11-3 with TRBJ2-5; 7 positions agree with TRBD1. The J call may not be correct, given that the DNA end is closer to TRBJ2-7. The clonotype was recovered from a human donor with non-small cell lung cancer who had stable disease on radiotherapy plus ipilimumab. The source material was peripheral blood, sampled from a patient treated with radiotherapy plus ipilimumab. The CDR3, as DNA: TGTGCCAGCAGCTTCCCAGGGACAGTAGTCTACGAGCAGTACTTC. It translates to CASSFPGTVVYEQYF.